This T cell receptor (beta chain) was obtained from a study of T cells in Graves' hyperthyroidism and ophthalmopathy. Broader study findings: From stable hyperthyroidism, ophthalmopathy was set apart by a 13 V-J model.

Patients with uncontrolled infections, other autoimmune diseases, pregnancy or lactation were excluded. Regions amplified from RNA transcripts were the TCR beta CDR3 regions. The HTBI primer set drove a first-round RT-PCR of the TCR CDR3. TCRdb processed the multiplex PCR reads anew with MiXCR; each CDR3 protein has one entry. The top ten hold roughly 19% of the sample, which has 550,000 to 600,000 distinct CDR3 sequences, around 46% seen once. This clonotype came up many times. Its antigen is undetermined. Trimming removed 0 bases from V and 4 bases from J, with 4 bases in between. Per the germline V gene, CDR1 is MNHNS and CDR2 is SASEGT. The CDR3 spans 14 residues.

Sequenced: peripheral blood or thyroid tissue (not recorded which). The chain is built from TRBV6-1 and TRBJ2-6, with D uncertain. The receptor was isolated from an adult woman with Graves' disease, either hyperthyroidism or ophthalmopathy (not recorded which). CDR3: CASSEAPGANVLTF. In DNA, the CDR3 is TGTGCCAGCAGTGAAGCGCCGGGGGCCAACGTCCTGACTTTC.